This TCR beta chain derives from a study of early T cells in non-severe SARS-CoV-2 infection. About the study: Chains were unpaired, as sequencing was done on bulk RNA from unsorted whole blood. The study's findings and limits: Sequences matched to VDJdb favored anti-spike CD8 responses, while private and CD4 specificities were missed.

This clonotype appeared many times. The antigen is unknown. Unique molecular identifier tags were affixed to discrete cDNA molecules. TCRdb passed the 5' RACE reads through MiXCR, listing each CDR3 protein once. This repertoire shows roughly 30,000 distinct CDR3 sequences, roughly 5% found once; its top ten account for 5.5% to 8%. The V gene's germline CDR1 is ENHRY and CDR2 SYGVKD. CDR3 length equals 16 residues. Trimming cost V 0 bases and J 1 base, with 7 bases left between them. The chain combines TRBV10-3 with TRBJ2-6; D remains ambiguous. This receptor was taken from an adult who was a healthcare worker with PCR-confirmed SARS-CoV-2 infection or an uninfected control (not recorded which). The sequencing sample was made of whole blood. The CDR3 DNA reads TGTGCCATCAGTGAGTCAGGAAAATCTGGGGCCAACGTCCTGACTTTC. Translated: CAISESGKSGANVLTF.